Below, 6 T cell receptor beta chains from the same sample are listed, as sequenced in a study of cytomegalovirus exposure and HLA in healthy donors (dated by TCRdb to 2016 to 2017). Library creation used the immunoSEQ multiplex PCR assay. The multiplex PCR relied on a mix of 60 forward primers for TCR Vbeta segments and 13 reverse primers for TCR Jbeta segments. TCRdb mirrors the immuneACCESS table, restricted to in-frame sequences. Some clones are absent from its copies; in checked studies, under half trace to an unresolved V gene, and the reason for the others is unknown. This sample holds 150,000 to 200,000 clones; 70% to 80% were observed only once. The ten largest clones represent 2% to 2.5% of the sample. The sequenced material came from PBMCs. The receptor source for this set is a woman younger than 45 in good health and CMV-seropositive.

The rearrangement joins TRBV10-3 to TRBJ2-5, with 11 bases that match TRBD2. The CDR3 is 13 amino acids. V was pared by 6 bases and J by 4 bases, with 1 base of the junction left unmatched. CDR1 is ENHRY, CDR2 SYGVKD, per germline. As DNA, the CDR3 is TGTGCCATCAGCACTAGCGGGAGAGAGACCCAGTACTTC. It is translated as CAISTSGRETQYF.

The chain has TRBV25-1 and TRBJ2-5, with unresolved D. CDR1 is MGHDK and CDR2 is SYGVNS in the germline V gene. V was trimmed by 0 bases and J by 2 bases, leaving 7 bases between them. This CDR3 contains 14 residues. The DNA for the CDR3 is TGTGCCAGCAGTGAATATGGCAGGCAAGAGACCCAGTACTTC. This translates into CASSEYGRQETQYF.

The J gene is TRBJ2-5, the V gene TRBV6-6; TRBD1 might be the D (6 bases). The CDR3 contains 13 residues. Looked up from germline, CDR1 is MNHNY and CDR2 is SVGAGI (reference sequence). V was shortened by 5 bases and J by 1 base, with 8 bases between the two germline ends. The CDR3: CASSRQAQETQYF. As DNA, the CDR3 is TGTGCCAGCAGTCGACAGGCCCAAGAGACCCAGTACTTC.

With respect to this clone: Distinct nucleotide sequences in the sample also encode this CDR3. V gene TRBV29-1 combines with J gene TRBJ2-7; 8 positions match TRBD1. Trimming took 3 bases from V and 2 from J; bases not matched to a gene: 3. This CDR3 spans 13 amino acids. In germline, CDR1 is SQVTM, CDR2 ANQGSEA. The CDR3 nucleotides are TGCAGCGTTGAGGGGACAGGTGCCTACGAGCAGTACTTC. Translating it yields CSVEGTGAYEQYF.

This clone appeared a few times. The chain links TRBV7-2 to TRBJ1-4; D remains ambiguous. Germline V lookup: CDR1 SGHTA, CDR2 FQGNSA. This CDR3 spans 18 amino acids. Trimming took 4 bases from V and 3 from J, leaving 21 bases between them. CDR3 sequence (DNA): TGTGCCAGCAGCTCTATCGATGACGAGGTGAGGGCTAATGAAAAACTGTTTTTT. Its protein is CASSSIDDEVRANEKLFF. Drawing the rest from reference TRBV7-2 and TRBJ1-4, the complete variable domain is GAGVSQSPSNKVTEKGKDVELRCDPISGHTALYWYRQSLGQGLEFLIYFQGNSAPDKSGLPSDRFSAERTGGSVSTLTIQRTQQEDSAVYLCASSSIDDEVRANEKLFFGSGTQLSVL.

The chain links TRBV29-1 to TRBJ2-7; D might be TRBD1 (5 bases). There are 11 residues in the CDR3. CDR1 is SQVTM, CDR2 ANQGSEA, per germline. The ends were cut back, 6 bases at V and 6 bases at J, with 12 bases in the middle. CDR3 amino acids: CSVFVGAEQYF. The CDR3 region has the DNA TGCAGCGTCTTCGTAGGGGCCGAGCAGTACTTC.